This T cell receptor (beta chain) was documented in a study of shared clonotypes between healthy human individuals. Assay runs were performed at deep level. Every subset's genomic DNA went evenly onto several immunoSEQ plates. Some clones are missing from TCRdb's copy, which holds only in-frame ones; the method was immunoSEQ multiplex PCR. The sample holds roughly 2.2 million clones, 80% to 95% seen once. A CD45RA-negative memory subset and a CD45RA+ naive subset were separated from the CD4+ cells. CDR1 SGDLS and CDR2 YYNGEE come from the germline V gene. The CDR3 runs to 16 residues. V lost 1 base and J lost 1; bases outside the gene matches: 5.

This TCR was recovered from a man between 18 and 29 years old in good health. Some clones in this sample may be carry-over from other donors' samples. Sequenced material: naive CD4+ T cells from PBMCs. Subset meaning: CD45RA+ positively selected. The chain carries TRBV9 and TRBJ1-3; 7 bases align to TRBD1. The CDR3 region is CASSVYGTDSGNTIYF. In DNA, the CDR3 is TGTGCCAGCAGCGTATACGGGACAGATTCTGGAAACACCATATATTTT.